These 9 T cell receptor beta chains came from one sample sequenced in a study of cytomegalovirus exposure and HLA in healthy donors. A multiplex PCR was run with 60 Vbeta primers and 13 Jbeta primers. Sequenced by immunoSEQ multiplex PCR; TCRdb stores in-frame clones only, minus some. The sample comprises around 150,000 clones, approximately 82% of which are singletons, and about 7.7% rests with the top ten. Source material: PBMCs. These receptors were taken from a woman in her 40s in good health and CMV-seropositive.

This rearrangement joins TRBV6-4 to TRBJ1-2; tentatively, D is TRBD1 (5 bases). V lost 10 bases and J lost 1, with 7 bases in between. Germline loops: CDR1 MRHNA, CDR2 SNTAGT. The CDR3 runs 11 residues. Written as DNA, the CDR3 is TGTGCCACCACAGGTAACTATGGCTACACCTTC. This codes for CATTGNYGYTF.

The chain combines TRBV29-1 with TRBJ2-3, with 8 positions matching TRBD2. Looked up from germline, CDR1 is SQVTM and CDR2 is ANQGSEA. This CDR3 spans 16 amino acids. V trimming: 1 base; J trimming: 2 bases; junction bases outside the gene matches: 8. The DNA for the CDR3 is TGCAGCGTTGAAGCCTTAACGCGGGAGGTCACAGATACGCAGTATTTT. This translates into CSVEALTREVTDTQYF.

The rearrangement joins TRBV7-9 to TRBJ1-2, with D possibly TRBD1 on 6 matching bases. The germline V gene encodes CDR1 SEHNR and CDR2 FQNEAQ (reference sequence). V gave up 3 bases and J gave up 4 bases, with 21 bases separating them. The CDR3 sequence is 17 residues long. CDR3 DNA: TGTGCCAGCAGCTTGTCGGCGGCCCGGGGGGGGCCCTATGGCTACACCTTC. It yields the protein CASSLSAARGGPYGYTF.

This chain links TRBV28 with TRBJ2-1; no clear D. CDR3 length equals 15 residues. Trimming removed 2 bases at V and 5 bases at J, with 13 bases between. Looked up from germline, CDR1 is MDHEN and CDR2 is SYDVKM. The CDR3 is CASSLGVRVHNEQFF. The DNA of the CDR3 is TGTGCCAGCAGTTTAGGAGTGCGTGTGCACAATGAGCAGTTCTTC.

The rearrangement joins TRBV6-5 to TRBJ2-7; 8 positions agree with TRBD1. This CDR3 has 15 residues. CDR1 MNHEY and CDR2 SVGAGI come from the germline V gene. With 6 bases clipped from V and 6 bases from J, the junction kept 13 bases outside the gene matches. The CDR3 region is CASRDSGTGGLEQYF. Here the CDR3 DNA reads TGTGCCAGCAGGGACTCCGGGACAGGTGGCCTCGAGCAGTACTTC.

The chain employs TRBV18 and TRBJ2-5; D not resolved. Trimming stripped 4 bases from V and 1 base from J, with 10 bases between. The CDR3 loop spans 14 amino acids. Germline lookup yields CDR1 KGHSH and CDR2 LQKENI. The CDR3 is CASSLQASQETQYF. In nucleotides, the CDR3 is TGTGCCAGCTCACTCCAGGCGAGCCAAGAGACCCAGTACTTC.

In this sample, this clone turned up a few times. V and J are TRBV6-5 and TRBJ1-1; TRBD1 is a possible D gene (5 bases). Germline values: CDR1 MNHEY, CDR2 SVGAGI. Trimming took off 0 bases at V and 5 bases at J, with 16 bases between the two ends. This CDR3 has 16 amino acids. CDR3 protein: CASSYSFRTQYTEAFF. The CDR3, as DNA: TGTGCCAGCAGTTACTCCTTTCGGACACAGTATACTGAAGCTTTCTTT.

This clone showed up just once. The chain uses TRBV18 and TRBJ1-5; no definite D call. Germline CDR1 KGHSH, CDR2 LQKENI. The CDR3 runs 13 residues. The V end was cut by 0 bases, the J end by 5 bases, with 5 bases between. The CDR3 here is CASSPPGDQPQHF. The CDR3 coding sequence is TGTGCCAGCTCACCACCGGGAGATCAGCCCCAGCATTTT.

The rearrangement links TRBV19 to TRBJ2-2; 9 bases map to TRBD2. Germline V CDR1 and CDR2: LNHDA, SQIVND (reference sequence). This CDR3 contains 18 residues. Trimming at V came to 7 bases and at J to 2 bases, leaving 14 bases not matched to a gene. DNA of the CDR3: TGTGCCAGTACCCCCCGTCGGCTAGCGGGACCCAACACCGGGGAGCTGTTTTTT. It encodes CASTPRRLAGPNTGELFF. Filled out from reference TRBV19 and TRBJ2-2, the complete variable domain reads DGGITQSPKYLFRKEGQNVTLSCEQNLNHDAMYWYRQDPGQGLRLIYYSQIVNDFQKGDIAEGYSVSREKKESFPLTVTSAQKNPTAFYLCASTPRRLAGPNTGELFFGEGSRLTVL.